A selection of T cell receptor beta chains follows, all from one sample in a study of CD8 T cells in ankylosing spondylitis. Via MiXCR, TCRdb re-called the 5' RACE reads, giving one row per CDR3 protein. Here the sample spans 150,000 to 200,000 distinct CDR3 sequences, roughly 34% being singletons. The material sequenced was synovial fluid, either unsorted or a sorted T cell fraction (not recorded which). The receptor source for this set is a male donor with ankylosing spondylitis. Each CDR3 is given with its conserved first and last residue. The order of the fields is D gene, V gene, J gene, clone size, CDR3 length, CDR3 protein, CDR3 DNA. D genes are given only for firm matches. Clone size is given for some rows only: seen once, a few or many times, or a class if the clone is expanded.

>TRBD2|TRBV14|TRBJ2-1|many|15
CASSRWTSGDNEQFF
TGTGCCAGCAGCCGATGGACTAGCGGGGACAATGAGCAGTTCTTC
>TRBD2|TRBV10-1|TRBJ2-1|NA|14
CASRPTIAGNEQFF
TGCGCCAGCAGACCAACAATAGCGGGAAATGAGCAGTTCTTC
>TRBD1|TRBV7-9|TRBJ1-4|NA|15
CASSLWPGGDEKLFF
TGTGCCAGCAGCTTATGGCCAGGGGGGGATGAAAAACTGTTTTTT
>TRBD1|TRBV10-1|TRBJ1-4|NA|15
CASSESQGADEKLFF
TGCGCCAGCAGTGAGTCCCAGGGGGCTGATGAAAAACTGTTTTTT
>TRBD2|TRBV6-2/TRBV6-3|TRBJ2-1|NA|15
CASKKNSGGWLEQFF
TGTGCCAGCAAAAAAAATAGCGGGGGGTGGCTTGAGCAGTTCTTC
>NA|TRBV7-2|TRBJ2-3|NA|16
CASRLGANPRTDTQYF
TGTGCCAGCAGATTAGGGGCTAACCCTAGAACAGATACGCAGTATTTT
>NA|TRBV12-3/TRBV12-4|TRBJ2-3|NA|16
CASSLNLGTGADTQYF
TGTGCCAGCAGTCTAAACCTCGGGACGGGGGCAGATACGCAGTATTTT
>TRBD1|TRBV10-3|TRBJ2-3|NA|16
CAISPGQGYPTDTQYF
TGTGCCATCAGCCCGGGACAGGGGTATCCCACAGATACGCAGTATTTT
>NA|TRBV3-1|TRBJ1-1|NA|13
CASSLHGQVVAFF
TGTGCCAGCAGCCTACATGGTCAAGTGGTAGCTTTCTTT
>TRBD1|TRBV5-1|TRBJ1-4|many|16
CASSLDGRQGVQKLFF
TGCGCCAGCAGCCTGGACGGGAGACAGGGGGTCCAAAAACTGTTTTTT
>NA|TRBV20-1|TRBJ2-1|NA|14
CSGRGRGVYNEQFF
TGCAGTGGCCGAGGGCGCGGGGTGTACAATGAGCAGTTCTTC